Each of the 4 T cell receptor beta chains below was sequenced from the same sample in a study of human T cells and chemical hapten exposure. TCRdb itself ran the RACE reads through MiXCR, one entry per CDR3 protein. The profile shows 35,000 to 50,000 distinct CDR3 sequences, approximately 4% of them singletons. The time point was: healthy volunteer bleed at 6 weeks. Whole blood, unfractionated, served as the material for total RNA extraction. The sequenced sample was whole blood. These receptors came from a human donor in good health. Some clones in this sample may be carry-over from other donors' samples.

This clonotype was seen ten or more times. This chain connects TRBV5-1 to TRBJ2-7; a possible D gene is TRBD1 (5 bases). This CDR3 is 16 amino acids long. The germline CDR1 and CDR2 sequences are SGHRS and YFSETQ. V lost 4 bases and J lost 0, with 17 bases in between. The CDR3 DNA sequence: TGCGCCAGCAGCAGGCAACAGGCCTCAAGCTCCTACGAGCAGTACTTC. The encoded protein is CASSRQQASSSYEQYF.

This clonotype was observed many times. The chain carries TRBV29-1 and TRBJ2-2; 7 nucleotides match TRBD1. The germline CDR1 and CDR2 sequences are SQVTM and ANQGSEA. The CDR3 runs 13 residues. V was pared by 5 bases and J by 7 bases, with 7 bases of the junction left unmatched. In nucleotides, the CDR3 is TGCAGCGTTATATCAGGGGGTAACGGGGAGCTGTTTTTT. Its protein is CSVISGGNGELFF.

This chain uses TRBV24-1 with TRBJ1-5; possible D gene TRBD1, 5 bases. Germline loops: CDR1 KGHDR, CDR2 SFDVKD. Trimming removed 3 bases at V and 7 bases at J, with 15 bases between. The CDR3 runs to 15 residues. The CDR3 nucleotides read TGTGCCACCAGTGATGCGGGGGGAGGGGCGCAGCCCCAGCATTTT. Its protein product is CATSDAGGGAQPQHF.

The table lists this clonotype with many counts. V is TRBV6-2 or TRBV6-3 and J is TRBJ2-3; D gene unclear. Germline CDR1 MNHEY, CDR2 SVGEGT. Trimming pared 6 bases from V and 0 bases from J, leaving 16 bases between. The CDR3 length is 16 residues. This chain's CDR3 is CASSHQGVASTDTQYF. The CDR3 DNA reads TGTGCCAGCAGCCATCAAGGCGTCGCTAGCACAGATACGCAGTATTTT.